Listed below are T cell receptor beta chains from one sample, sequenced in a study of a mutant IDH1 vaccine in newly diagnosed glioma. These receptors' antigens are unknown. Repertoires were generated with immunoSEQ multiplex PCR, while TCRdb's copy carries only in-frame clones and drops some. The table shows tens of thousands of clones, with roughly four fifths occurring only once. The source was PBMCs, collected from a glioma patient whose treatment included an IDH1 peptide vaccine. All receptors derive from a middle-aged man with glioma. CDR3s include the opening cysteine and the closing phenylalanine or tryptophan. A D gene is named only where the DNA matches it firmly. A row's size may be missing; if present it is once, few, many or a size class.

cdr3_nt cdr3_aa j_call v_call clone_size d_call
TGCGCCAGCAGCCAAGGACAGGGCAACACTGAAGCTTTCTTT CASSQGQGNTEAFF TRBJ1-1 TRBV4-1 - TRBD1
TGTGCCAGCAGATTGGGCCGGACGCAGCCCCAGCATTTT CASRLGRTQPQHF TRBJ1-5 TRBV6-5 - -
TGTGCCAGCAGCTTAACAGGGTCAGTCTATGGCTACACCTTC CASSLTGSVYGYTF TRBJ1-2 TRBV7-2 - -
TGTGCCAGCAGCTTGGGAATGAACGACCAGCCCCAGCATTTT CASSLGMNDQPQHF TRBJ1-5 TRBV5-6 - -
TGCGCCAGCAGCCAAGAGACGGGGAGGACAGATACGCAGTATTTT CASSQETGRTDTQYF TRBJ2-3 TRBV4-1 - -
TGTGCCAGCAGCAAGGACGGTGGACTTAGCAATCAGCCCCAGCATTTT CASSKDGGLSNQPQHF TRBJ1-5 TRBV5-4 - -
TGTGCCAGCAGCGTAGGGGACAGGGACTACACTGAAGCTTTCTTT CASSVGDRDYTEAFF TRBJ1-1 TRBV9 few TRBD1
TGTGCCAGTAGTATCGGGGGGATGGGGAACACTGAAGCTTTCTTT CASSIGGMGNTEAFF TRBJ1-1 TRBV19 few -
TGCGCCAGCAGCTTGTCCAGGGGCTCCCCAGGCTACACCTTC CASSLSRGSPGYTF TRBJ1-2 TRBV5-1 - -
TGCAGCGTTGAAGCGGAGGTACTAGCGGGGGGGCCGCAAGAGACCCAGTACTTC CSVEAEVLAGGPQETQYF TRBJ2-5 TRBV29-1 - TRBD2
TGTGCCTGGGGGGGGGCAGGGAGCAATCAGCCCCAGCATTTT CAWGGAGSNQPQHF TRBJ1-5 TRBV30 - -
TGTGCCAGCAGCTCAACAGATAATGAAGCTTTCTTT CASSSTDNEAFF TRBJ1-1 TRBV7-6 few -
TGTGCCAGCAGCCCGGGACTTAGCTCCTACGAGCAGTACTTC CASSPGLSSYEQYF TRBJ2-7 TRBV4-2 - -
TGCGCCAGCAGCCAAGGACAGGAAGGCACTGAAGCTTTCTTT CASSQGQEGTEAFF TRBJ1-1 TRBV4-1 few -
TGTGCCAGCAGTTACTCGTATTTCTCCAATGAGCAGTTCTTC CASSYSYFSNEQFF TRBJ2-1 TRBV6-6 - -
TGTGCCAGCAGCTCCGGGACGGGGACGGAGACCCAGTACTTC CASSSGTGTETQYF TRBJ2-5 TRBV5-6 - -
TGTGCCAGCAGCTTAGAAGGACAGGGGTTCTATGGCTACACCTTC CASSLEGQGFYGYTF TRBJ1-2 TRBV7-2 - TRBD1
TGTGCCAGCAGCCCCTCCTACGAGCAGTACTTC CASSPSYEQYF TRBJ2-7 TRBV11-2 - -
TGCGCCAGCAGCTTGGGGTTTGGGGCTGACTATGGCTACACCTTC CASSLGFGADYGYTF TRBJ1-2 TRBV5-1 few -
TGTGCCAGCAGTGACAGGTTAATGAACACTGAAGCTTTCTTT CASSDRLMNTEAFF TRBJ1-1 TRBV2 - -
TGTGCCTGGAGTCTGGACCGGTACAATCAGCCCCAGCATTTT CAWSLDRYNQPQHF TRBJ1-5 TRBV30 - -
TGTGCCAGTAGTATGGGAGGAACTAATCAGCCCCAGCATTTT CASSMGGTNQPQHF TRBJ1-5 TRBV19 - -
TGTGCCAGCAGTCTGGACAGGGGGGCGACGGCAACTAATGAAAAACTGTTTTTT CASSLDRGATATNEKLFF TRBJ1-4 TRBV2 - TRBD1
TGTGCCAGCAGCCTTAGACAGGGAAGTAGCGAGCAGTTCTTC CASSLRQGSSEQFF TRBJ2-1 TRBV14 once TRBD1
TGTGCCAGCAGCTTAGAGACTCTTAGTCACTACACCTTC CASSLETLSHYTF TRBJ1-2 TRBV5-4 - -
TGTGCCAGTAAGAACACCGGGGAGCTGTTTTTT CASKNTGELFF TRBJ2-2 TRBV19 - -
TGTGCCAGCAGTGCACGACAGGGCCCCTACGAGCAGTACTTC CASSARQGPYEQYF TRBJ2-7 TRBV2 few TRBD1
TGTGCCAGCAGCTTACAAAGCGGGGGAGGGCCCTACGAGCAGTACTTC CASSLQSGGGPYEQYF TRBJ2-7 TRBV7-2 - TRBD2
TGTGCCAGCAGCTTGTCTAGCGGGCGGAATGAGCAGTTCTTC CASSLSSGRNEQFF TRBJ2-1 TRBV5-6 - TRBD2
TGCGCCAGCAGGACTAGCGGGGGAAACACCGGGGAGCTGTTTTTT CASRTSGGNTGELFF TRBJ2-2 TRBV5-1 - TRBD2
TGTGCCAGTAGTATCGACCCGAGGGGCAATCAGCCCCAGCATTTT CASSIDPRGNQPQHF TRBJ1-5 TRBV19 - -
TGTGCCAGCAGCCCGGGGGGGAAAGGGTCCTATAATTCACCCCTCCACTTT CASSPGGKGSYNSPLHF TRBJ1-6 TRBV5-6 - -
TGTGCCAGTAGAGAGCAGACTAACTATGGCTACACCTTC CASREQTNYGYTF TRBJ1-2 TRBV19 - -
TGTACAGGGGATGATAGCAATCAGCCCCAGCATTTT CTGDDSNQPQHF TRBJ1-5 TRBV19 - TRBD1
TGTGCCAGCAGCCCCGCAACGAACACTGAAGCTTTCTTT CASSPATNTEAFF TRBJ1-1 TRBV6-6 once -
TGTGCCAGCAGTGGGACCGGGACAGGGGGAGCCACTGAAGCTTTCTTT CASSGTGTGGATEAFF TRBJ1-1 TRBV2 - TRBD1
TGCGCCAGCAGCTTGGGAGGGTCTGGCACCGGGGAGCTGTTTTTT CASSLGGSGTGELFF TRBJ2-2 TRBV5-1 - -
TGTGCCAGCAGTTACTCAGTTAGGATGAACACCGGGGAGCTGTTTTTT CASSYSVRMNTGELFF TRBJ2-2 TRBV6-5 - -
TGTGCCAGCAACCGACAGGGGGCTAATGGAAACACCATATATTTT CASNRQGANGNTIYF TRBJ1-3 TRBV6-6 - TRBD1
TGTGCCATCGGGCGCAATCAGCCCCAGCATTTT CAIGRNQPQHF TRBJ1-5 TRBV10-3 - -
TGTGCCAGCAGTTTAAGGCTATCATCGCTGTTTTTT CASSLRLSSLFF TRBJ1-4 TRBV28 - -
TGCGCCAGCAGCCAAGAGGGGCGGGGAGCTAACTATGGCTACACCTTC CASSQEGRGANYGYTF TRBJ1-2 TRBV4-1 - -
TGTGCCTGGAGTGTCCCGACAGCAAGGTCCAATCAGCCCCAGCATTTT CAWSVPTARSNQPQHF TRBJ1-5 TRBV30 - -
TGCAGCGTTGAAGAAATTCAACTAGGAGCGGGGGTATTGGGGACCCAGTACTTC CSVEEIQLGAGVLGTQYF TRBJ2-5 TRBV29-1 - TRBD2
TGTGCAAGTCGCTTAGAACCCGACTATGGCTACACCTTC CASRLEPDYGYTF TRBJ1-2 TRBV12-2 - -
TGTGCCAGCAGTTACTCCGCTAATATGAACACTGAAGCTTTCTTT CASSYSANMNTEAFF TRBJ1-1 TRBV6-5 - -
TGTGCCTGGAGTGCGACAGGGAACTATGGCTACACCTTC CAWSATGNYGYTF TRBJ1-2 TRBV30 once TRBD1
TGTGCCAGCAGTTTATGGGCAGGGAATCAGCCCCAGCATTTT CASSLWAGNQPQHF TRBJ1-5 TRBV27 - -
TGCGCCAGCAGTTTGTACAGCGGCAATCAGCCCCAGCATTTT CASSLYSGNQPQHF TRBJ1-5 TRBV4-1 few -
TGTGCCAGCAACGGACTAAATGGCTACACCTTC CASNGLNGYTF TRBJ1-2 TRBV2 - -
TGTGCCAGTATTAAGGGGACCGGGGCTTTCATGAACACTGAAGCTTTCTTT CASIKGTGAFMNTEAFF TRBJ1-1 TRBV19 - -